This T cell receptor beta chain comes out of a study of neurological immune-mediated disorders. TCRdb processed the 5' RACE reads anew with MiXCR; each CDR3 protein has one entry. Of around 60,000 distinct CDR3 sequences listed, around 10% were seen once; the top ten hold approximately 7%. The time point was: longitudinal time-point 1 (baseline). This clonotype has a count of ten or more. CDR3 length: 13 residues. Germline V lookup: CDR1 SEHNR, CDR2 FQNEAQ (reference sequence). V gave up 1 base and J gave up 2 bases, with 5 bases separating them. Sequenced sample: PBMCs. The chain is built from TRBV7-9 and TRBJ1-1; D not resolved. This TCR derives from a male donor with HTLV-1-associated myelopathy (HAM/TSP). The CDR3 DNA is TGTGCCAGCAGCTTAGATCCCAACACTGAAGCTTTCTTT. Amino acids: CASSLDPNTEAFF.